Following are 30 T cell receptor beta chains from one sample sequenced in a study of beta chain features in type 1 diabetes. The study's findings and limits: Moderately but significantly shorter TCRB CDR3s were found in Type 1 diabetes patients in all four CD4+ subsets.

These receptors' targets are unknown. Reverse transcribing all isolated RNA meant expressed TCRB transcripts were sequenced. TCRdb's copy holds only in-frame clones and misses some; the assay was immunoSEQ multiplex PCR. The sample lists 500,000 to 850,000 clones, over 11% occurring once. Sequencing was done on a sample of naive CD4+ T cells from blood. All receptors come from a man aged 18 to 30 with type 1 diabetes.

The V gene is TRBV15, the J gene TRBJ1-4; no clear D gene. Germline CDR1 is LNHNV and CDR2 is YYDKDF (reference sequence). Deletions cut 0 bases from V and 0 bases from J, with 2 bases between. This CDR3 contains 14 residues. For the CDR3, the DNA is TGTGCCACCAGCAGAGACGCAACTAATGAAAAACTGTTTTTT. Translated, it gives CATSRDATNEKLFF. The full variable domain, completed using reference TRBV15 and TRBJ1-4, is DAMVIQNPRYQVTQFGKPVTLSCSQTLNHNVMYWYQQKSSQAPKLLFHYYDKDFNNEADTPDNFQSRRPNTSFCFLDIRSPGLGDTAMYLCATSRDATNEKLFFGSGTQLSVL.

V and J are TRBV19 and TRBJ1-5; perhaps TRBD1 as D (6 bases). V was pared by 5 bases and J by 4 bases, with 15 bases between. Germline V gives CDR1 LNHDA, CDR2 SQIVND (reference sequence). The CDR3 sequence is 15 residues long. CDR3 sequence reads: CASSPLRQGNQPQHF. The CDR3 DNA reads TGTGCCAGTAGTCCCCTCAGGCAGGGGAATCAGCCCCAGCATTTT.

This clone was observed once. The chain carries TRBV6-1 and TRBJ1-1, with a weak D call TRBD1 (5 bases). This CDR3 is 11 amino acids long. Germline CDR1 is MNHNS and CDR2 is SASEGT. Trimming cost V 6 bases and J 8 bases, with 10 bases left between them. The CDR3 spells CASREAGEAFF. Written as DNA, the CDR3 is TGTGCCAGCAGGGAGGCAGGGGAAGCTTTCTTT.

As DNA, the CDR3 is TGTGCCAGCAGCTTAGTATACGCGGGACTCGGCCCGGGAGAGACCCAGTACTTC. Protein product: CASSLVYAGLGPGETQYF. The chain has TRBV11-2 and TRBJ2-5, with a tentative D call TRBD2 (6 bases). Trimming removed 1 base from V and 4 bases from J, with 22 bases in between. CDR3 length: 18 residues. Germline V CDR1 and CDR2: SGHAT, FQNNGV.

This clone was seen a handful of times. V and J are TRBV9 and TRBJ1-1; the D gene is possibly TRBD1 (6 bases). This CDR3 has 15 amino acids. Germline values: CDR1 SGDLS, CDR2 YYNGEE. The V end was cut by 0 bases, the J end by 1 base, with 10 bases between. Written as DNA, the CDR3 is TGTGCCAGCAGCGTAGTAGCAGGGGCGAACACTGAAGCTTTCTTT. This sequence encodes CASSVVAGANTEAFF.

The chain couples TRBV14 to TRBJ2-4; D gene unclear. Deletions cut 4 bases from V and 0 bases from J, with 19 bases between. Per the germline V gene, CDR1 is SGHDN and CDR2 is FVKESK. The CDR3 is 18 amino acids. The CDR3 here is CASSPRNIQSLAKNIQYF. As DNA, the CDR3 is TGTGCCAGCAGCCCTCGGAACATTCAAAGTCTAGCCAAAAACATTCAGTACTTC.

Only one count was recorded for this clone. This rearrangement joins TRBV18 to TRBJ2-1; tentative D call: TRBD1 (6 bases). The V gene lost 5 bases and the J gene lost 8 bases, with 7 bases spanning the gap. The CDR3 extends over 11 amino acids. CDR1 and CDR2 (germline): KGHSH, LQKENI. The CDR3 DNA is TGTGCCAGCTCAGAGGGGGATGAGCAGTTCTTC. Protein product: CASSEGDEQFF.

The CDR3 region is CASSLKRAYEQYF. The CDR3 bases are TGTGCCAGCAGCTTAAAGCGGGCCTACGAGCAGTACTTC. The chain employs TRBV7-8 and TRBJ2-7; possible D gene TRBD2, 6 bases. The CDR3 has 13 amino acids. V lost 2 bases, J lost 2 bases, and 7 bases lay in between. Germline V CDR1 and CDR2: SGHVS, FQNEAQ. Full variable domain (remainder filled in from reference TRBV7-8 and TRBJ2-7): GAGVSQSPRYKVAKRGQDVALRCDPISGHVSLFWYQQALGQGPEFLTYFQNEAQLDKSGLPSDRFFAERPEGSVSTLKIQRTQQEDSAVYLCASSLKRAYEQYFGPGTRLTVT.

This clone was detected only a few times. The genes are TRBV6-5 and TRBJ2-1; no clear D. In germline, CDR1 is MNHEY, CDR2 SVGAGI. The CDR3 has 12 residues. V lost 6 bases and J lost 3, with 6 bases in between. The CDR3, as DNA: TGTGCCAGCAGCCGCCACTACAATGAGCAGTTCTTC. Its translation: CASSRHYNEQFF.

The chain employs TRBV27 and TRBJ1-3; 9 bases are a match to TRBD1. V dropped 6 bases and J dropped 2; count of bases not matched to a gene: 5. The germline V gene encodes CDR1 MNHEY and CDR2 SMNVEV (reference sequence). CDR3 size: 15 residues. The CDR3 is CASRRQGDPGNTIYF. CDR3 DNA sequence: TGTGCCAGCAGGAGACAGGGGGACCCTGGAAACACCATATATTTT.

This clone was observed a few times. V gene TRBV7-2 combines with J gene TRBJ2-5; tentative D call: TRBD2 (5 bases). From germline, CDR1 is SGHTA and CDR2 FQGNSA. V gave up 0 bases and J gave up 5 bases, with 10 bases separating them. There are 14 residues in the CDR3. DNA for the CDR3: TGTGCCAGCAGCTTAGCGGCTAGCCGGGAGACCCAGTACTTC. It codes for CASSLAASRETQYF.

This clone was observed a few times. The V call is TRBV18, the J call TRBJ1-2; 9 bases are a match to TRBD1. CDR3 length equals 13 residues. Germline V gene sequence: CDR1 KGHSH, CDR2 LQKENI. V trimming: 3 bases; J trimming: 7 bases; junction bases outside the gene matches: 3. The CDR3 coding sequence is TGTGCCAGCTCACCTGGGACAGGGAGTGGCTACACCTTC. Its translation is CASSPGTGSGYTF.

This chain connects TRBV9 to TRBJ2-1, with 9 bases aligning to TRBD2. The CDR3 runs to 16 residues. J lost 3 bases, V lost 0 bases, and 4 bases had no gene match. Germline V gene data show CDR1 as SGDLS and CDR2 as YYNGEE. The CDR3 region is CASSVGGRAFYNEQFF. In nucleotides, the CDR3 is TGTGCCAGCAGCGTAGGCGGGAGGGCCTTCTACAATGAGCAGTTCTTC.

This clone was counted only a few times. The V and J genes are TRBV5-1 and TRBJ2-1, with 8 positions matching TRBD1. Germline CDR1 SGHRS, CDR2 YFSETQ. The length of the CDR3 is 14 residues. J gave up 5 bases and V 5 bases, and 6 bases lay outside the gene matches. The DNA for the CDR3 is TGCGCCAGCAGATTGACAGGGGACAACAATGAGCAGTTCTTC. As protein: CASRLTGDNNEQFF. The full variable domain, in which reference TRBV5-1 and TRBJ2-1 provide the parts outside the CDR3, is KAGVTQTPRYLIKTRGQQVTLSCSPISGHRSVSWYQQTPGQGLQFLFEYFSETQRNKGNFPGRFSGRQFSNSRSEMNVSTLELGDSALYLCASRLTGDNNEQFFGPGTRLTVL.

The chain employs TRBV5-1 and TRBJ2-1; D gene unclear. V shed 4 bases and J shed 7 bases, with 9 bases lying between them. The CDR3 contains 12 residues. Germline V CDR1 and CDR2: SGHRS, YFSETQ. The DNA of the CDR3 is TGCGCCAGCAGCCCTCCCGGAAATGAGCAGTTCTTC. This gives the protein CASSPPGNEQFF.

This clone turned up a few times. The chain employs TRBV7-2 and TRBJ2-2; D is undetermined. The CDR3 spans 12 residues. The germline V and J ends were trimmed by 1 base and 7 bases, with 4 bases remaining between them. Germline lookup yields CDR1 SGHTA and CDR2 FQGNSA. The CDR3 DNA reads TGTGCCAGCAGCTTAGGGATCGGGGAGCTGTTTTTT. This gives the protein CASSLGIGELFF.

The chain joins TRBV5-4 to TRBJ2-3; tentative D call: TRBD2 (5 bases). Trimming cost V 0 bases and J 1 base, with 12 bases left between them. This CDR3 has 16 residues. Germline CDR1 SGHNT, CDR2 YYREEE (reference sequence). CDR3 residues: CASSLAPAGGTDTQYF. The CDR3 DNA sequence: TGTGCCAGCAGCTTGGCTCCCGCCGGGGGCACAGATACGCAGTATTTT.

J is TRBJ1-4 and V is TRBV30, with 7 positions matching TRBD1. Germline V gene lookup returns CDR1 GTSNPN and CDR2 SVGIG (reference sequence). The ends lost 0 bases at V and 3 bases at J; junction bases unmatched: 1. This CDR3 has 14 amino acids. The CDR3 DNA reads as TGTGCCTGGAGTGTGACAGGGTCTAATGAAAAACTGTTTTTT. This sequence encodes CAWSVTGSNEKLFF.

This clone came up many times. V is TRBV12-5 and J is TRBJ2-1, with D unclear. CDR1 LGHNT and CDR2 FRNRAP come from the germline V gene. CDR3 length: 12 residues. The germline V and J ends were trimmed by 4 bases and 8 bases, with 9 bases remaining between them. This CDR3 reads CASGSYRDEQFF. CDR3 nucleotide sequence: TGTGCTAGTGGTTCATACCGCGATGAGCAGTTCTTC.

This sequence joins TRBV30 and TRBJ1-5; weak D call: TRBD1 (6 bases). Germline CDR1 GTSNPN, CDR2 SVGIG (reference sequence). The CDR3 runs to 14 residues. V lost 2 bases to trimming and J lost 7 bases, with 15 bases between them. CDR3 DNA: TGTGCCTGGAGTACGGGGGCGGGGAACCAGCCCCAGCATTTT. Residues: CAWSTGAGNQPQHF.

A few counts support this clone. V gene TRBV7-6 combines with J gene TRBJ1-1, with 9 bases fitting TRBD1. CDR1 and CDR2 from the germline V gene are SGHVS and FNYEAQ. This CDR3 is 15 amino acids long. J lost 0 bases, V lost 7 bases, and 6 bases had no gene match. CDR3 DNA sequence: TGTGCCAGCATGAGGACAGGGGCAATGAACACTGAAGCTTTCTTT. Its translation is CASMRTGAMNTEAFF.

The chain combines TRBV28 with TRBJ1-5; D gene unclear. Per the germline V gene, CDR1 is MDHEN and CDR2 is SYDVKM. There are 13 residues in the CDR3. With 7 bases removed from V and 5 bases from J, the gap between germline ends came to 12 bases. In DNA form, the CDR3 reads TGTGCCAGCACCTTGGACGGTTATCAGCCCCAGCATTTT. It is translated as CASTLDGYQPQHF.

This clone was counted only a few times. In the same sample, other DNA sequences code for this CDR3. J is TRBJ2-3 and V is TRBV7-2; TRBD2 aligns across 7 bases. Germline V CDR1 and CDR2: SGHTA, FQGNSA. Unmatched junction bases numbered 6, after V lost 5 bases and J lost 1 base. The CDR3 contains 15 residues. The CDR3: CASSPQGGGTDTQYF. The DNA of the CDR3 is TGTGCCAGCAGCCCTCAGGGAGGGGGCACAGATACGCAGTATTTT.

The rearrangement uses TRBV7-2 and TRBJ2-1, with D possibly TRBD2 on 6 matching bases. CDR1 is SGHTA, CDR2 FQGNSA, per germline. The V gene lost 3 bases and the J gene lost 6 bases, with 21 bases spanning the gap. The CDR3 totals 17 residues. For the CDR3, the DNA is TGTGCCAGCAGCTTCCCCGTCCTGGCTAGCGCAGGCAATGAGCAGTTCTTC. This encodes CASSFPVLASAGNEQFF.

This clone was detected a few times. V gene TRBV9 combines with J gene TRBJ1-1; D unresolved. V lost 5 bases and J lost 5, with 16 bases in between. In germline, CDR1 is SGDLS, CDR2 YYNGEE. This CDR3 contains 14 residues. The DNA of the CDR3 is TGTGCCAGCAGGGACTTAGGAAGGAGTACTGAAGCTTTCTTT. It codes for CASRDLGRSTEAFF.

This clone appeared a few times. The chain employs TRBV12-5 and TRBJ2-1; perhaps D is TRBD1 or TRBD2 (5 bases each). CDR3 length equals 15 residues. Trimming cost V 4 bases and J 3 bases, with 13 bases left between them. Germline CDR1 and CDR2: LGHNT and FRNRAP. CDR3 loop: CASGSDGALYNEQFF. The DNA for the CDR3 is TGTGCTAGTGGTTCGGACGGGGCGCTCTACAATGAGCAGTTCTTC.

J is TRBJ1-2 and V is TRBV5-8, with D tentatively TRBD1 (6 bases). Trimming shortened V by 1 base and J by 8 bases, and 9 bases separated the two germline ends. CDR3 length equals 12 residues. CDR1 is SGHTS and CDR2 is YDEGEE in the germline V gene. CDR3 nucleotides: TGTGCCAGCAGCTTGACAGGGAAGGGCTACACCTTC. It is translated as CASSLTGKGYTF.

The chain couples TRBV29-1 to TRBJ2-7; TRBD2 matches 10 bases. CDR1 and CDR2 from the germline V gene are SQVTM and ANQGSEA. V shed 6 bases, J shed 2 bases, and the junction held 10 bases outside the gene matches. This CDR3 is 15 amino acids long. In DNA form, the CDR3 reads TGCAGCGTCGTTTCTAGCGGGAGTGGGGCCTACGAGCAGTACTTC. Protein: CSVVSSGSGAYEQYF.

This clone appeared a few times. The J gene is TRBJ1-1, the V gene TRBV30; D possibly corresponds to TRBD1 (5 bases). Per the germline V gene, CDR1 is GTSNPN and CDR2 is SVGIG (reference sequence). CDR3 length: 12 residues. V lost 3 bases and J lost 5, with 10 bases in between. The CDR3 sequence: CAWRGEGTEAFF. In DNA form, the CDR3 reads TGTGCCTGGAGGGGGGAGGGGACTGAAGCTTTCTTT.

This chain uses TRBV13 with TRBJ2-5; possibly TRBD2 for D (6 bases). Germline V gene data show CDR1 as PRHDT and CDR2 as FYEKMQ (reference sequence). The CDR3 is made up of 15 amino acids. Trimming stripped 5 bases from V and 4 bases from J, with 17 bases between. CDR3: CASSVGGAGLETQYF. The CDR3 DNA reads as TGTGCCAGCAGCGTCGGAGGGGCGGGGCTAGAGACCCAGTACTTC.